These 29 T cell receptor beta chains were all obtained from the same sample, sequenced in a study of blood T cells in healthy people across ages. Next came a second PCR, run for about 7 to 11 cycles, which used a sample-barcoded 5' primer along with a J-beta primer mix. Each CDR3 protein is one row after TCRdb ran MiXCR on the 5' RACE reads. The sample yields some 1.6 million distinct CDR3 sequences, about 35% seen once. Sequenced material: blood. The receptors shown here come from a woman aged 30 to 39 in good health.

V gene TRBV20-1 combines with J gene TRBJ1-2; unclear D gene. CDR1 is DFQATT and CDR2 is SNEGSKA in the germline V gene (reference sequence). V lost 2 bases to trimming and J lost 3 bases, with 13 bases between them. This CDR3 spans 14 amino acids. The CDR3: CSARMAGPDYGYTF. The CDR3 DNA reads as TGCAGTGCTAGAATGGCAGGACCCGACTATGGCTACACCTTC.

A few counts support this clonotype. The chain combines TRBV6-6 with TRBJ2-7, with a tentative D call TRBD1 (6 bases). The CDR3 sequence is 15 residues long. With 4 bases removed from V and 2 bases from J, the gap between germline ends came to 15 bases. Germline V gene lookup returns CDR1 MNHNY and CDR2 SVGAGI (reference sequence). CDR3 amino acids: CASSFGRGEAYEQYF. The CDR3 coding sequence is TGTGCCAGCAGTTTTGGCAGGGGAGAGGCCTACGAGCAGTACTTC.

The chain links TRBV9 to TRBJ2-7; D may be TRBD2 (6 bases). Deletions cut 3 bases from V and 4 bases from J, with 14 bases between. The CDR3 runs to 14 residues. Germline assignment: CDR1 SGDLS and CDR2 YYNGEE. The CDR3 nucleotides are TGTGCCAGCAGCGAGGGACTTTTGGGGTACGAGCAGTACTTC. Protein sequence: CASSEGLLGYEQYF.

The V gene is TRBV21-1, the J gene TRBJ2-6; TRBD1 is the table's D call, not checked against the DNA. TRBV21-1 is an annotated pseudogene. The CDR3 extends over 18 amino acids. CDR3 protein: CASSKAIKQGAGANVLTF. CDR3 DNA: TGTGCCAGCAGTAAAGCGATAAAACAGGGAGCTGGGGCCAACGTCCTGACTTTC.

This clonotype was seen repeatedly, ten times or more. This chain connects TRBV9 to TRBJ1-2; TRBD1 is a possible D gene (6 bases). In germline, CDR1 is SGDLS, CDR2 YYNGEE. This CDR3 comprises 14 residues. V was trimmed by 3 bases and J by 2 bases, leaving 11 bases between them. The CDR3 DNA reads TGTGCCAGCAGCGGCGGGGGCGAGAACTATGGCTACACCTTC. Translated: CASSGGGENYGYTF. The whole variable domain, filled in from reference TRBV9 and TRBJ1-2, reads DSGVTQTPKHLITATGQRVTLRCSPRSGDLSVYWYQQSLDQGLQFLIQYYNGEERAKGNILERFSAQQFPDLHSELNLSSLELGDSALYFCASSGGGENYGYTFGSGTRLTVV.

A remark on this clonotype: A read error may produce the germline difference seen at one junction end. This chain uses TRBV2 with TRBJ1-1; D is possibly TRBD1 (5 bases). The CDR3 is 14 amino acids. CDR1 is SNHLY, CDR2 FYNNEI, per germline. The CDR3 nucleotides are TGTGCCAGCAGTGAGTTTGAGGGGAACACTGACGCTTTCTTT. Translation: CASSEFEGNTDAFF.

This clonotype was seen at least ten times. The chain couples TRBV20-1 to TRBJ2-7; D uncertain. With 0 bases removed from V and 0 bases from J, the gap between germline ends came to 18 bases. CDR1 is DFQATT, CDR2 SNEGSKA, per germline (reference sequence). This CDR3 comprises 17 residues. The CDR3 DNA is TGCAGTGCTAGAGATTTTAACAGCCCTTCGAGCTCCTACGAGCAGTACTTC. Protein: CSARDFNSPSSSYEQYF.

This clonotype was picked up a small number of times. The V and J genes are TRBV7-6 and TRBJ2-5, with 8 bases identical to TRBD2. The CDR3 is 16 amino acids. The germline V gene encodes CDR1 SGHVS and CDR2 FNYEAQ. V shed 7 bases, J shed 7 bases, and the junction held 17 bases outside the gene matches. CDR3 protein: CASTNPYSRGGVTQYF. DNA for the CDR3: TGTGCCAGCACAAACCCTTACTCTCGGGGGGGCGTGACCCAGTACTTC.

Only one count was recorded for this clonotype. The CDR3 DNA follows: TGCGCCAGCAGCCAAGAAACTACAGCCCTCCGCAATCAGCCCCAGCATTTT. It translates to CASSQETTALRNQPQHF. The chain employs TRBV4-1 and TRBJ1-5; D gene ambiguous. This CDR3 spans 17 amino acids. The germline V gene has CDR1 MGHRA and CDR2 YSYEKL. V lost 0 bases and J lost 2, with 14 bases in between.

J is TRBJ2-7 and V is TRBV20-1; 13 nucleotides match TRBD2. V shed 5 bases and J 0 bases; nucleotides not matched to a gene: 10. Per the germline V gene, CDR1 is DFQATT and CDR2 is SNEGSKA (reference sequence). CDR3 length equals 17 residues. CDR3 protein: CSAEATSGRHTSYEQYF. The CDR3 DNA reads as TGCAGTGCTGAGGCGACTAGCGGGAGGCACACCTCCTACGAGCAGTACTTC.

The chain is built from TRBV28 and TRBJ2-1; D is possibly TRBD1 (5 bases). Trimming left V 4 bases short and J 6 bases short, with 13 bases between. The CDR3 spans 14 residues. Per the germline V gene, CDR1 is MDHEN and CDR2 is SYDVKM. DNA of the CDR3: TGTGCCAGCAGTTCCCCTGGGGCCTTCAATGAGCAGTTCTTC. Protein sequence: CASSSPGAFNEQFF. Full variable domain (rest looked up from reference TRBV28 and TRBJ2-1): DVKVTQSSRYLVKRTGEKVFLECVQDMDHENMFWYRQDPGLGLRLIYFSYDVKMKEKGDIPEGYSVSREKKERFSLILESASTNQTSMYLCASSSPGAFNEQFFGPGTRLTVL.

This clonotype has only a few counts. The J gene is TRBJ2-6, the V gene TRBV7-2; unclear D gene. Germline CDR1 and CDR2: SGHTA and FQGNSA. This CDR3 is built from 14 residues. The V end lost 5 bases, the J end lost 5 bases, and 10 bases lay between the germline ends. The DNA for the CDR3 is TGTGCCAGCAGCCCATTTGGAAGGGCCAACGTCCTGACTTTC. Translating it yields CASSPFGRANVLTF. The whole variable domain, filled in from reference TRBV7-2 and TRBJ2-6, reads GAGVSQSPSNKVTEKGKDVELRCDPISGHTALYWYRQSLGQGLEFLIYFQGNSAPDKSGLPSDRFSAERTGGSVSTLTIQRTQQEDSAVYLCASSPFGRANVLTFGAGSRLTVL.

The chain uses TRBV20-1 and TRBJ1-6; D not certain. The germline V and J ends were trimmed by 3 bases and 9 bases, with 9 bases remaining between them. Germline-derived CDR1 and CDR2 are DFQATT and SNEGSKA (reference sequence). The CDR3 length is 12 residues. The CDR3 DNA reads as TGCAGTGCTAGTGGACGAGGTTCACCCCTCCACTTT. Translation: CSASGRGSPLHF.

V is TRBV20-1 and J is TRBJ2-1; tentatively, D is TRBD2 (7 bases). The CDR3 spans 13 residues. V lost 6 bases and J lost 7, with 16 bases in between. Germline CDR1 and CDR2: DFQATT and SNEGSKA (reference sequence). The CDR3 here is CSAAKGGPNEQFF. The CDR3 bases are TGCAGTGCCGCTAAGGGGGGGCCGAATGAGCAGTTCTTC.

This chain links TRBV12-3 or TRBV12-4 with TRBJ2-2; possibly TRBD1 for D (6 bases). The V and J ends lost 2 bases and 0 bases respectively, with 19 bases between them. This CDR3 contains 19 residues. CDR3 sequence: CASSLKGPDSQTNTGELFF. CDR3 DNA: TGTGCCAGCAGTTTAAAGGGTCCGGACAGCCAAACGAACACCGGGGAGCTGTTTTTT.

The CDR3 DNA sequence: TGTGCCAGCAGCGCCCATTCTGTGGGCAATCAGCCCCAGCATTTT. Translated, it gives CASSAHSVGNQPQHF. The chain employs TRBV21-1 and TRBJ1-5. TRBV21-1 is flagged as a pseudogene. The CDR3 has 15 residues.

About this clonotype itself: A much larger clone sits a single nucleotide away, making a read error possible. The chain carries TRBV20-1 and TRBJ2-1, with D perhaps TRBD2 (5 bases). This CDR3 has 13 amino acids. Per germline, CDR1 DFQATT and CDR2 SNEGSKA (reference sequence). The CDR3 spells CSTRGPAYNEQFF. CDR3 nucleotides: TGCAGTACTAGAGGCCCGGCCTACAATGAGCAGTTCTTC.

The chain employs TRBV5-5 and TRBJ1-2; D is perhaps TRBD1 (6 bases). CDR3 length equals 17 residues. CDR1 and CDR2 from the germline V gene are SGHKS and YYEKEE (reference sequence). The germline V and J ends were trimmed by 2 bases and 7 bases, with 24 bases remaining between them. CDR3 DNA: TGTGCCAGCAGCTTAGATCGGGCAGGGGAAGCTTATATTGGCTACACCTTC. This translates into CASSLDRAGEAYIGYTF.

J is TRBJ2-7 and V is TRBV7-9, with 8 nucleotides matching TRBD1. The CDR3 loop spans 12 amino acids. Trimming cost V 5 bases and J 5 bases; bases outside gene matches: 2. Per germline, CDR1 SEHNR and CDR2 FQNEAQ (reference sequence). The CDR3 nucleotides read TGTGCCAGCAGCCAGGGGGCCCACGAGCAGTACTTC. Encoded protein: CASSQGAHEQYF.

The V gene is TRBV30, the J gene TRBJ1-4; TRBD1 might be the D (6 bases). This CDR3 is built from 17 residues. The germline CDR1 and CDR2 sequences are GTSNPN and SVGIG (reference sequence). Trimming removed 3 bases from V and 4 bases from J, with 21 bases in between. The CDR3, as DNA: TGTGCCTGGAGCCCCCCCCGGACAGCGGGGGGTAATGAAAAACTGTTTTTT. The encoded protein is CAWSPPRTAGGNEKLFF.

This chain joins TRBV29-1 and TRBJ2-3, with a possible D match to TRBD2 (6 bases). Trimming shortened V by 3 bases and J by 6 bases, and 16 bases separated the two germline ends. CDR1 is SQVTM and CDR2 is ANQGSEA in the germline V gene. This CDR3 region has 14 residues. The CDR3 sequence is CSVDLGRPGDTQYF. Here the CDR3 DNA reads TGCAGCGTTGATCTGGGGAGGCCGGGTGATACGCAGTATTTT.

This clonotype was counted many times. V and J are TRBV9 and TRBJ2-5; possibly TRBD2 for D (7 bases). The CDR3 has 14 amino acids. Germline CDR1 is SGDLS and CDR2 is YYNGEE. The V gene lost 3 bases and the J gene lost 2 bases, with 11 bases spanning the gap. CDR3 in amino acids: CASSEGGVQETQYF. The CDR3 DNA follows: TGTGCCAGCAGCGAGGGGGGGGTACAAGAGACCCAGTACTTC.

As regards this clonotype: With a much larger clone just one base away, this may be a read error. CDR3 sequence: CVSSRQGNSYNEQFF. Here the CDR3 DNA reads TGTGTCAGCAGCCGTCAGGGGAACTCCTACAATGAGCAGTTCTTC. The chain links TRBV6-2 or TRBV6-3 to TRBJ2-1, with TRBD1 as a possible D gene (6 bases). The CDR3 runs to 15 residues. Looked up from germline, CDR1 is MNHEY and CDR2 is SVGEGT.

This chain connects TRBV20-1 to TRBJ1-1; D possibly corresponds to TRBD1 (5 bases). The CDR3 consists of 15 residues. Between the trimmed V and J ends, which lost 4 bases and 4 bases, there was a span of 19 bases. Germline V gives CDR1 DFQATT, CDR2 SNEGSKA (reference sequence). In nucleotides, the CDR3 is TGCAGTGCTACGCAAGCGGGGCAAGGAATCACTGAAGCTTTCTTT. Its translation: CSATQAGQGITEAFF.

This rearrangement joins TRBV29-1 to TRBJ1-1, with D unclear. In germline, CDR1 is SQVTM, CDR2 ANQGSEA. The CDR3 covers 13 residues. Trimming pared 4 bases from V and 6 bases from J, leaving 15 bases between. The CDR3 sequence: CSVGLPLRAEAFF. DNA for the CDR3: TGCAGCGTTGGTCTGCCCCTTAGGGCTGAAGCTTTCTTT.

The chain has TRBV13 and TRBJ2-6, with 10 bases lining up with TRBD1. The CDR3 consists of 17 residues. Per germline, CDR1 PRHDT and CDR2 FYEKMQ (reference sequence). Losses at the gene ends were 5 bases for V and 4 bases for J; bases not matched to a gene: 8. CDR3 region: CASSKTGGAVGANVLTF. In nucleotides, the CDR3 is TGTGCCAGCAGCAAGACAGGGGGCGCGGTCGGGGCCAACGTCCTGACTTTC.

This clonotype was counted between two and nine times. This rearrangement joins TRBV6-2 or TRBV6-3 to TRBJ1-5, with 8 positions matching TRBD1. With V trimmed by 6 bases and J by 4 bases, 5 bases remained unmatched. Germline CDR1 is MNHEY and CDR2 is SVGEGT. CDR3 size: 14 residues. CDR3 protein: CASSFRDRNQPQHF. The CDR3 DNA reads as TGTGCCAGCAGCTTCAGGGACAGGAATCAGCCCCAGCATTTT.

This clonotype was detected a few times. This rearrangement joins TRBV7-2 to TRBJ2-3, with 7 positions matching TRBD2. Germline V CDR1 and CDR2: SGHTA, FQGNSA. V shed 5 bases and J 4 bases; nucleotides not matched to a gene: 6. The length of the CDR3 is 14 residues. This CDR3 is CASSLTSAADTQYF. CDR3 DNA: TGTGCCAGCAGCCTCACTAGCGCCGCAGATACGCAGTATTTT.

This rearrangement joins TRBV6-1 to TRBJ2-7; 9 bases are a match to TRBD2. Germline values: CDR1 MNHNS, CDR2 SASEGT. The CDR3 length is 17 residues. Trimming at V came to 6 bases and at J to 0 bases, leaving 12 bases not matched to a gene. The CDR3 spells CASSPHRLADSSYEQYF. For the CDR3, the DNA is TGTGCCAGCAGCCCCCACCGACTAGCGGACAGCTCCTACGAGCAGTACTTC.